Listed here is a single T cell receptor (beta chain). These data belong to a study of blood T cell repertoires in COVID-19. Study-level information: Sources were T cells, B-cell-depleted T cells, or PBMCs; the material itself was cDNA or gDNA.

Clones were read by immunoSEQ multiplex PCR, and TCRdb kept only the in-frame ones, dropping some. The sample has 220,000 or so clones, approximately 83% seen once. V trimming: 6 bases; J trimming: 2 bases; junction bases outside the gene matches: 15. The CDR3 consists of 19 residues. Germline loops: CDR1 LNHDA, CDR2 SQIVND (reference sequence). The receptor was derived from a woman aged 60-75 years with acute or convalescent COVID-19. The chain carries TRBV19 and TRBJ2-3; 12 bases fit TRBD1. Sequenced input: peripheral blood. The CDR3 region has the DNA TGTGCCAGTAGAATAACCCGGGACAGGGGGCCACAATCCACAGATACGCAGTATTTT. Translated: CASRITRDRGPQSTDTQYF.